Presented here are 12 T cell receptor beta chains from one specimen sequenced in a study of OX40 agonist ivuxolimab in advanced cancers. TCRdb keeps only in-frame clones here, not all; method: immunoSEQ multiplex PCR. The sample yields approximately 52,000 clones, more than 75% seen once. The sequences come from CD4+ or CD8+ T cells sorted from blood, collected in a trial of the OX40 agonist ivuxolimab. Every receptor here comes from an adult with an advanced solid tumor such as melanoma, head and neck, liver or kidney cancer.

Concerning this clone itself: The CDR3 does not end in the conserved phenylalanine or tryptophan, so this is likely a read error. This chain's CDR3 is CASSPGTTNSPLHL. The CDR3 coding sequence is TGTGCCAGCAGCCCCGGGACCACGAATTCACCCCTCCACCTT. This chain joins TRBV27 and TRBJ1-6, with TRBD1 as a possible D gene (5 bases). The V and J ends lost 6 bases and 7 bases respectively, with 13 bases between them. Germline V CDR1 and CDR2: MNHEY, SMNVEV (reference sequence). The length of the CDR3 is 14 residues.

The rearrangement uses TRBV11-1 and TRBJ2-7; D is tentatively TRBD1 or TRBD2 (7 bases each). The germline V gene has CDR1 SGHAT and CDR2 FQDESV (reference sequence). The CDR3 extends over 15 amino acids. The ends were cut back, 5 bases at V and 3 bases at J, with 17 bases in the middle. The CDR3 loop is CASSMRGRGSYEQYF. CDR3 bases: TGTGCCAGCAGCATGAGGGGGCGGGGGAGCTACGAGCAGTACTTC.

The chain couples TRBV5-4 to TRBJ1-1, with unresolved D. Trimming removed 9 bases at V and 1 base at J, with 7 bases between. The CDR3 loop spans 11 amino acids. CDR1 and CDR2 (germline): SGHNT, YYREEE (reference sequence). This chain's CDR3 is CATRQNTEAFF. The CDR3 nucleotides read TGTGCCACCAGACAGAACACTGAAGCTTTCTTT.

The CDR3 loop reads CASSSIDEGSTHTDTQYF. The CDR3, as DNA: TGTGCCAGCAGTAGTATTGATGAGGGGAGTACCCACACAGATACGCAGTATTTT. The V call is TRBV28, the J call TRBJ2-3, with D perhaps being TRBD1 or TRBD2 (5 bases each). In germline, CDR1 is MDHEN, CDR2 SYDVKM. The CDR3 totals 18 residues. Trimming left V 5 bases short and J 2 bases short, with 23 bases between.

V gene TRBV2 combines with J gene TRBJ1-4; maybe TRBD1 (5 bases). The CDR3 covers 18 residues. Germline CDR1 and CDR2: SNHLY and FYNNEI. The V end was cut by 4 bases, the J end by 1 base, with 19 bases between. This CDR3 is CASSGDSADGQTNEKLFF. CDR3 nucleotides: TGTGCCAGCAGTGGTGACAGTGCCGACGGGCAAACTAATGAAAAACTGTTTTTT.

This chain uses TRBV19 with TRBJ2-3, with TRBD1 as a possible D gene (7 bases). V was clipped by 1 base and J by 5 bases, with 13 bases between them. The length of the CDR3 is 15 residues. CDR1 is LNHDA, CDR2 SQIVND, per germline (reference sequence). Here the CDR3 reads CASSIGRGLIDTQYF. The CDR3 region has the DNA TGTGCCAGTAGTATAGGGAGGGGGCTAATAGATACGCAGTATTTT. Based on the CDR3 plus reference TRBV19 and TRBJ2-3, the full variable domain is DGGITQSPKYLFRKEGQNVTLSCEQNLNHDAMYWYRQDPGQGLRLIYYSQIVNDFQKGDIAEGYSVSREKKESFPLTVTSAQKNPTAFYLCASSIGRGLIDTQYFGPGTRLTVL.

The J gene is TRBJ2-7, the V gene TRBV28; 8 bases align to TRBD1. This CDR3 is built from 15 residues. CDR1 is MDHEN, CDR2 SYDVKM, per germline. V shed 5 bases, J shed 2 bases, and the junction held 8 bases outside the gene matches. The CDR3 DNA is TGTGCCAGCAGTAACCCCGGGACAGGCACCTACGAGCAGTACTTC. Translating it yields CASSNPGTGTYEQYF. Drawing the rest from reference TRBV28 and TRBJ2-7, the complete variable domain is DVKVTQSSRYLVKRTGEKVFLECVQDMDHENMFWYRQDPGLGLRLIYFSYDVKMKEKGDIPEGYSVSREKKERFSLILESASTNQTSMYLCASSNPGTGTYEQYFGPGTRLTVT.

This clone was recorded once. The CDR3 DNA reads as TGTGCCAGCAGCTTAGATGGGCGGGGGTCAGATACGCAGTATTTT. As protein: CASSLDGRGSDTQYF. V is TRBV11-3 and J is TRBJ2-3; 7 bases match TRBD2. Germline CDR1 and CDR2: SGHNT and YENEEA. Trimming took 0 bases from V and 4 from J; bases not matched to a gene: 4. The CDR3 extends over 15 amino acids.

This clone was detected once. The rearrangement uses TRBV18 and TRBJ2-2; 9 bases fit TRBD1. In germline, CDR1 is KGHSH, CDR2 LQKENI. CDR3 length: 18 amino acids. V lost 0 bases, J lost 6 bases, and 11 bases stayed unmatched. CDR3 DNA sequence: TGTGCCAGCTCACCACCCCACTCCGGACAGGGGTCATCCGGGGAGCTGTTTTTT. Amino acids: CASSPPHSGQGSSGELFF.

V is TRBV13 and J is TRBJ1-4; no definite D call. V was cut by 5 bases and J by 11 bases, with 21 bases left in between. Looked up from germline, CDR1 is PRHDT and CDR2 is FYEKMQ (reference sequence). The CDR3 is made up of 15 amino acids. This CDR3 is CASSPPGPERRKLFF. The CDR3, as DNA: TGTGCCAGCAGCCCCCCCGGCCCCGAAAGACGCAAACTGTTTTTT. Full variable domain (rest looked up from reference TRBV13 and TRBJ1-4): AAGVIQSPRHLIKEKRETATLKCYPIPRHDTVYWYQQGPGQDPQFLISFYEKMQSDKGSIPDRFSAQQFSDYHSELNMSSLELGDSALYFCASSPPGPERRKLFFGSGTQLSVL.

J is TRBJ2-3 and V is TRBV19, with a weak D call TRBD1 (6 bases). CDR3 size: 14 residues. V was pared by 10 bases and J by 1 base, with 15 bases between. Germline CDR1 LNHDA, CDR2 SQIVND (reference sequence). This CDR3 is CATHGAGGTDTQYF. In DNA form, the CDR3 reads TGTGCCACCCATGGGGCAGGGGGCACAGATACGCAGTATTTT.

The chain carries TRBV10-3 and TRBJ2-1, with 12 bases fitting TRBD2. CDR3 size: 19 residues. The germline V gene has CDR1 ENHRY and CDR2 SYGVKD. The J segment lost 3 bases and the V segment lost 4 bases, leaving 13 bases of the junction unmatched. The CDR3 DNA follows: TGTGCCATCAGTGGGGAGGTGGCTAGCGGGGGGGCCCGCTACAATGAGCAGTTCTTC. Its translation: CAISGEVASGGARYNEQFF.